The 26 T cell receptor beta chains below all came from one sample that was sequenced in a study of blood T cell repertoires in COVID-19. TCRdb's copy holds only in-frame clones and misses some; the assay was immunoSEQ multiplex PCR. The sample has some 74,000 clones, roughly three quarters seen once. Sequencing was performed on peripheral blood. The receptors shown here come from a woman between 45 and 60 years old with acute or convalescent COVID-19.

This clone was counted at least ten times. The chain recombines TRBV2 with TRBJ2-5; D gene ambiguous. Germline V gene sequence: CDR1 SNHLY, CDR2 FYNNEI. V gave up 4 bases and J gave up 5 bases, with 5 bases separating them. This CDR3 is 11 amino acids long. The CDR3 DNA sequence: TGTGCCAGCAGTGCACAGGAGACCCAGTACTTC. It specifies CASSAQETQYF.

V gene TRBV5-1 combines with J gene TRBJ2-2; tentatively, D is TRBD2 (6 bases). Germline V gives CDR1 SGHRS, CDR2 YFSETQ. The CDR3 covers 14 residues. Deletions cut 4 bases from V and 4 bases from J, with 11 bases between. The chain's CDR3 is CASSKGGLTGELFF. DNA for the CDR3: TGCGCCAGCAGCAAGGGAGGACTCACCGGGGAGCTGTTTTTT. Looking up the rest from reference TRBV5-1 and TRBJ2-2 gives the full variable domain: KAGVTQTPRYLIKTRGQQVTLSCSPISGHRSVSWYQQTPGQGLQFLFEYFSETQRNKGNFPGRFSGRQFSNSRSEMNVSTLELGDSALYLCASSKGGLTGELFFGEGSRLTVL.

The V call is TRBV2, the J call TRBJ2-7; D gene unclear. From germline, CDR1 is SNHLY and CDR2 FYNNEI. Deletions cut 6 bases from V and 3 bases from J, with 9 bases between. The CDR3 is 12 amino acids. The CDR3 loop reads CASRMERYEQYF. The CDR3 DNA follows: TGTGCCAGCAGGATGGAGCGCTACGAGCAGTACTTC.

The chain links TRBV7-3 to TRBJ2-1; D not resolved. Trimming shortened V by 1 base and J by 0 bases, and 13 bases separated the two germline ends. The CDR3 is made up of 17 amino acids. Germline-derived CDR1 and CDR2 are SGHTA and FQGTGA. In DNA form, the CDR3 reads TGTGCCAGCAGCTTAAACTCCCGGAGTAGCTCCTACAATGAGCAGTTCTTC. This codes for CASSLNSRSSSYNEQFF.

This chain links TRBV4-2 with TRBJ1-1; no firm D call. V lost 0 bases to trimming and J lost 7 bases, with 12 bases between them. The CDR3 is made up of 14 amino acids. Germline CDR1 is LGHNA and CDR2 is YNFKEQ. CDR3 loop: CASSQDPGTYEAFF. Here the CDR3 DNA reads TGTGCCAGCAGCCAAGACCCAGGCACATATGAAGCTTTCTTT.

Written as DNA, the CDR3 is TGTGCCAGCAGTCCGGACAGAACTTACACTGAAGCTTTCTTT. It is translated as CASSPDRTYTEAFF. The J gene is TRBJ1-1, the V gene TRBV6-5; D might be TRBD1 (6 bases). Germline values: CDR1 MNHEY, CDR2 SVGAGI. Trimming removed 5 bases from V and 3 bases from J, with 13 bases in between. The CDR3 sequence is 14 residues long.

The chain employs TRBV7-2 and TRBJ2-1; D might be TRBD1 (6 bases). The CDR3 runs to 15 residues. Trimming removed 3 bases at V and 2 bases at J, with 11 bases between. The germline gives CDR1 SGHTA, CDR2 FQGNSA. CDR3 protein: CASSFTRGTYNEQFF. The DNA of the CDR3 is TGTGCCAGCAGCTTTACCAGGGGTACCTACAATGAGCAGTTCTTC.

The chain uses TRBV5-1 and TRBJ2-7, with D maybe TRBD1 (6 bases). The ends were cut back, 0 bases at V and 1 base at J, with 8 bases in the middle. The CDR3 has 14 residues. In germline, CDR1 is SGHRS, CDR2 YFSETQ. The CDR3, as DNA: TGCGCCAGCAGCTTGGAAGGACAGTCCTACGAGCAGTACTTC. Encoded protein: CASSLEGQSYEQYF. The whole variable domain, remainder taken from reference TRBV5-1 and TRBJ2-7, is KAGVTQTPRYLIKTRGQQVTLSCSPISGHRSVSWYQQTPGQGLQFLFEYFSETQRNKGNFPGRFSGRQFSNSRSEMNVSTLELGDSALYLCASSLEGQSYEQYFGPGTRLTVT.

CDR3 DNA sequence: TGTGCCAGCAGTTTAATCGGGAAAGCCACCTACGAGCAGTACTTC. Translation: CASSLIGKATYEQYF. V and J are TRBV27 and TRBJ2-7; a possible D gene is TRBD2 (5 bases). CDR3 length: 15 residues. The V and J ends lost 2 bases and 2 bases respectively, with 13 bases between them. Germline CDR1 and CDR2: MNHEY and SMNVEV (reference sequence).

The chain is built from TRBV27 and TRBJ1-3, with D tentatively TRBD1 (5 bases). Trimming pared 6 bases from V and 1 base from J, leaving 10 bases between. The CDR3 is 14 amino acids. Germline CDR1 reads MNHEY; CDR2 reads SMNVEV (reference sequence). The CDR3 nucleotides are TGTGCCAGCAGGAACGGGGGGTCTGGAAACACCATATATTTT. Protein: CASRNGGSGNTIYF.

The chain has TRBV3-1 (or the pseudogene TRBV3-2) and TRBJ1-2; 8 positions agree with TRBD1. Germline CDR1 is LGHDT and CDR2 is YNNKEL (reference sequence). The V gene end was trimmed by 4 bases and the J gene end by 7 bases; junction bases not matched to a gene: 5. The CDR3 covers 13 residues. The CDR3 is CASSPDGTGGYTF. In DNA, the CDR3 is TGTGCCAGCAGCCCGGACGGGACAGGTGGCTACACCTTC.

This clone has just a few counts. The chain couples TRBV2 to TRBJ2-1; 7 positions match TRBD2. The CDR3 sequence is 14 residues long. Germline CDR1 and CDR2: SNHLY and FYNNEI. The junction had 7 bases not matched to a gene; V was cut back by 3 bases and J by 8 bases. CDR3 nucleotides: TGTGCCAGCAGTGATGAGCGGGAAAGGGATGAGCAGTTCTTC. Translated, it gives CASSDERERDEQFF.

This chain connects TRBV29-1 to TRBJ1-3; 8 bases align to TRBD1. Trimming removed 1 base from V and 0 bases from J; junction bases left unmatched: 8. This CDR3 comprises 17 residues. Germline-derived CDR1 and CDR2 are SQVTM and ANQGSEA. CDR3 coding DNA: TGCAGCGTTGAAGCCTGGGACAGGAGAACCTCTGGAAACACCATATATTTT. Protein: CSVEAWDRRTSGNTIYF.

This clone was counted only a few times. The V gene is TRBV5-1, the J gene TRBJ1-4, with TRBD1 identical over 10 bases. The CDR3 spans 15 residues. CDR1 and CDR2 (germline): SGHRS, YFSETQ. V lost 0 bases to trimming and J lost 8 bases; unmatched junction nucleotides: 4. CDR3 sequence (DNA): TGCGCCAGCAGCTTGGGACAGGGGGCCGAGGAAAAACTGTTTTTT. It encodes CASSLGQGAEEKLFF.

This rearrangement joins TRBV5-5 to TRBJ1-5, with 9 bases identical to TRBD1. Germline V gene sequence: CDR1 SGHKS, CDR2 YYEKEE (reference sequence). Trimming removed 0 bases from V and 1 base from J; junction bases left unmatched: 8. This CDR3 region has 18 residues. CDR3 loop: CASSLATGGPTSNQPQHF. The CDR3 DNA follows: TGTGCCAGCAGCTTGGCGACAGGGGGACCCACCAGCAATCAGCCCCAGCATTTT.

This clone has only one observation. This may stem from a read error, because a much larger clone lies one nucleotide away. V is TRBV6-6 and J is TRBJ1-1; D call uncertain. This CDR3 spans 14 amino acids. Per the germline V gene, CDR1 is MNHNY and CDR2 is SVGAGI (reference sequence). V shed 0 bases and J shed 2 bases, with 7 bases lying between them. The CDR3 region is CASSYSESNTEAFF. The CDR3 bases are TGTGCCAGCAGTTACTCGGAGAGTAACACTGAAGCTTTCTTT.

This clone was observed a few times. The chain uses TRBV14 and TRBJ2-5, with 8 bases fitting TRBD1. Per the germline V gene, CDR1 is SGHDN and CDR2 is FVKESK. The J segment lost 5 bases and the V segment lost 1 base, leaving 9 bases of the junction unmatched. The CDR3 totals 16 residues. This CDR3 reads CASSQARGLTGETQYF. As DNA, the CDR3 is TGTGCCAGCAGCCAAGCCAGGGGGCTGACGGGGGAGACCCAGTACTTC.

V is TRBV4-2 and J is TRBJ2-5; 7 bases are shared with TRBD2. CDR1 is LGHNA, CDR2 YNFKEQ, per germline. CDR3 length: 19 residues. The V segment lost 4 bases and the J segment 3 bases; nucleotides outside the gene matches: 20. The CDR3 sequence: CASSLGATSTPGSKETQYF. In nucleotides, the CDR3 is TGTGCCAGCAGCCTAGGGGCGACTAGCACCCCTGGTTCGAAAGAGACCCAGTACTTC.

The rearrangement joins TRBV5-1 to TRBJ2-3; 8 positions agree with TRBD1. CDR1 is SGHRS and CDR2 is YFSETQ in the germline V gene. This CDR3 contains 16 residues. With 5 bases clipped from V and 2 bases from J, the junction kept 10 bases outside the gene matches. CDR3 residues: CASRLTGTGHTDTQYF. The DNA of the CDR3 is TGCGCCAGCAGACTTACCGGGACAGGCCACACAGATACGCAGTATTTT.

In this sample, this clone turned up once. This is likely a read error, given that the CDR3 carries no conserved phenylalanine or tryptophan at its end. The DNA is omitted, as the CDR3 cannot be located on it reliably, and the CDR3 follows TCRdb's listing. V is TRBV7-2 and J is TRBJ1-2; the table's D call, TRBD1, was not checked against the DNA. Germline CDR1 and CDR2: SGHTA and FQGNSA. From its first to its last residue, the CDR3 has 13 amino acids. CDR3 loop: CASRPPTGTVLFA.

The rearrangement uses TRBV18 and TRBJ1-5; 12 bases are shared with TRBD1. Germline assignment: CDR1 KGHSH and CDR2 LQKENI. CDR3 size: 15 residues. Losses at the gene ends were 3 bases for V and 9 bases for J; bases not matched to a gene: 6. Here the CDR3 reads CASSPGTGGDWPQHF. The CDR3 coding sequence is TGTGCCAGCTCACCGGGGACAGGGGGCGATTGGCCCCAGCATTTT.

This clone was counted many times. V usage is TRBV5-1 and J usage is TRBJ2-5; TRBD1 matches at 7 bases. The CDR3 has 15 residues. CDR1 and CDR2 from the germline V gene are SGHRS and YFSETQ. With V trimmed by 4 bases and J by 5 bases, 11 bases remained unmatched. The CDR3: CASSLATGDGETQYF. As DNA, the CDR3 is TGCGCCAGCAGCCTCGCTACAGGGGATGGGGAGACCCAGTACTTC.

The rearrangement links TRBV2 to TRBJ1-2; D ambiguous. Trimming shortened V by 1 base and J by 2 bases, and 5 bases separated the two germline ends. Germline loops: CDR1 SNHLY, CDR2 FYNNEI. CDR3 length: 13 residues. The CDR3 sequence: CASSEGLNYGYTF. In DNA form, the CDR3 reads TGTGCCAGCAGTGAAGGTCTAAACTATGGCTACACCTTC.

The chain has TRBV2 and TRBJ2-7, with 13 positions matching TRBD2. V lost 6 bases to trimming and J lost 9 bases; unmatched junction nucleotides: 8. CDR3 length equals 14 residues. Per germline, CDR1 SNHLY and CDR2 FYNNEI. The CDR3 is CASSTGLAGSGQYF. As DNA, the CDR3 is TGTGCCAGCAGCACGGGACTAGCGGGGTCCGGGCAGTACTTC. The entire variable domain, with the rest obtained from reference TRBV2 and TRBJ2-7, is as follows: EPEVTQTPSHQVTQMGQEVILRCVPISNHLYFYWYRQILGQKVEFLVSFYNNEISEKSEIFDDQFSVERPDGSNFTLKIRSTKLEDSAMYFCASSTGLAGSGQYFGPGTRLTVT.

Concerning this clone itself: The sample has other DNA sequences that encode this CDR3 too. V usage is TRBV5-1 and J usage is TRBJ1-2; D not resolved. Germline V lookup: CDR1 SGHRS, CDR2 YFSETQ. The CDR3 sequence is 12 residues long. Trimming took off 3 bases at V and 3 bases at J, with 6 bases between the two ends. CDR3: CASSSSDYGYTF. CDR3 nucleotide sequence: TGCGCCAGCAGCTCTTCAGACTATGGCTACACCTTC.

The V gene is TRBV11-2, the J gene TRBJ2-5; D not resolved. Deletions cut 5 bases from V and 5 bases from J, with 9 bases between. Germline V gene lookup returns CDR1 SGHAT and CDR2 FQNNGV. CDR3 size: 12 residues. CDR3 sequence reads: CASSPTMETQYF. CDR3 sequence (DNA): TGTGCCAGCAGCCCGACAATGGAGACCCAGTACTTC.